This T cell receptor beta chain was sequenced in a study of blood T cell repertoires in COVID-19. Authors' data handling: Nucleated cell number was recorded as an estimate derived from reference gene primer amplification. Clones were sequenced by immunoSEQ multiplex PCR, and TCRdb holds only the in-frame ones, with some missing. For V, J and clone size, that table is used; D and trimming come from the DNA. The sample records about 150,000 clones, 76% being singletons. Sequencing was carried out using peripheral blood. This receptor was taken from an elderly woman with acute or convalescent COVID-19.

The CDR3 loop is CASSYHGQGNTEAFF. CDR3 nucleotide sequence: TGTGCCAGCAGTTACCATGGTCAGGGGAACACTGAAGCTTTCTTT. V usage is TRBV6-5 and J usage is TRBJ1-1, with D possibly being TRBD1 (5 bases). Trimming shortened V by 2 bases and J by 1 base, and 11 bases separated the two germline ends. The CDR3 has 15 amino acids. From germline, CDR1 is MNHEY and CDR2 SVGAGI.